This T cell receptor (beta chain) originates from a study of shared clonotypes between healthy human individuals (dated by TCRdb to about 2020). A note on the overall study: The cohort included a few men and two women between 18 and 49 years of age. Different laboratories and diverse techniques were used to prepare libraries and sequence TCR repertoires, to increase sequencing depth and limit assay-specific biases. To estimate repertoire size and how much clonotype sharing occurs between individuals, the study deeply sequenced the blood TCR repertoires of a handful of healthy adults. Between about 0.94 and 8.9 billion PBMCs per donor were obtained by leukapheresis. For each donor, three plates each were used for CD4 naive and CD4 memory, two plates were used for CD8 naive, and one plate was used for CD8 memory. The paper's findings and limits, for the study overall: Sampling was limited to blood, and TCR repertoires in tissue likely differ from TCR repertoires in blood. Even with the large sequencing depth, rarefaction of the sorted-subset datasets indicated that sequencing was incomplete. Sharing across a few donors was observed for about 5% of naive CD4, 3% to 3.5% of naive CD8, about 2.3% of memory CD4, and around 0.4% of memory CD8 clonotypes. Higher generation probabilities were observed for clonotypes shared by all four sorted-subset donors than for non-shared clonotypes. Based on pairwise subsampling, the degree of clonotype sharing among donors was expected to be affected by sequencing depth. Estimated clonotype richness was generally larger for naive than for memory subsets. Because the study included a small number of donors, the genetic and exposure-history diversity represented was limited.

Using the deep immunoSEQ assay, multiplex PCR amplified TCR CDR3 regions from genomic DNA. For each cell subset, the extracted genomic DNA was distributed evenly across all wells of several immunoSEQ 96-well plates, and each plate served as one replicate. For sorted subsets, each replicate PCR was loaded with approximately 190 ng genomic DNA, equivalent to 30,000 or so T cell genomes. The purified libraries were quantified using a Qubit 3.0 fluorometer, sized with a Bioanalyzer 2100, and then quantified again using the KAPA Library Quantification kit. Every immunoSEQ 96-well plate was sequenced on a separate single-read 150-cycle Illumina NextSeq 550 flow cell. The study's own analysis went as follows. Because the immunoSEQ output included only junctional sequences and no quality scores, the filtering could not be the same as the filtering used for full-length reads. Sequences were annotated with PyIR, a Python wrapper for IgBLAST v1.9, and V/J genes and CDR3 were assigned using IMGT germline references. Reads were removed for weak V/J assignments (E-value above 1e-6), missing CDR3, stop codons, out-of-frame junctions, or ambiguous translated residues. V3J clonotypes were defined by identical inferred V gene, J gene, and CDR3 amino acid sequence. Percentage overlap between repertoires was calculated by dividing the number of shared unique clonotypes by the size of the smaller repertoire. Repertoire richness was assessed with RTK rarefaction, the Chao1 estimator, and Recon v2.1 estimates of unobserved clonotypes. Generation probabilities for all TCRbeta clonotypes obtained by the gDNA method from four donors were computed using OLGA. TCRdb's version of the immuneACCESS table is confined to in-frame rearrangements and falls short of the full clone set. An unresolved V gene accounts for under half of the shortfall where checked; the remainder is of unknown origin. V, J and clone size are those of that table, while D and trimming were read from the DNA. The sample records 2 million to 2.5 million clones, 85% to 95% of which are singletons. Of the sample, roughly 0.34% is held by the ten largest clones.

The donors were healthy, HIV-negative adults with no recently reported acute infections or vaccinations. Only Caucasian adults living in Nashville, Tennessee, USA were represented among the donors. CD4+ T cells were enriched by magnetic negative selection; naive cells were then positively selected on CD45RA, and the negative fraction formed the memory subset. Blood was obtained by leukapheresis, after which PBMCs were separated by Ficoll-Histopaque density gradient centrifugation and cryopreserved in liquid nitrogen vapor phase. Analytical flow cytometry was used to check the purity and quantity of each magnetically sorted T cell population. Genomic DNA was isolated from each sorted fraction and quantified by UV absorbance on a Nanodrop 2000c. With respect to this clone: Its specific antigen is unknown. Base qualities are not provided; no much larger clone lies one nucleotide away.

Sequenced input: naive CD4+ T cells from PBMCs. The meaning of the sample's cell subset or site label: CD45RA+ positively selected. The sequence was collected from a man aged 18 to 35 in good health. Some clones in this sample may be carry-over from other donors' samples.

The CDR3 amino acid sequence is: CASSHQGGTTEAFF. Read as DNA, the sequence is TGTGCCAGCAGCCATCAGGGGGGGACCACCGAAGCTTTCTTT. This receptor chain uses TRBV7-3 and TRBJ1-1; 7 middle bases align to TRBD1. The CDR3 sequence holds 14 residues, the cysteine and phenylalanine included. The entry retains the CDR3 DNA only, 42 bases that are in frame from base 1. Looking up the germline V gene yields CDR1 SGHTA and CDR2 FQGTGA. Compared with germline, V lacks 5 bases and J lacks 8 bases; bases without a gene match: 11.